Following are 27 T cell receptor beta chains from one sample sequenced in a study of radiotherapy plus CTLA-4 blockade in lung cancer. Some clones are missing from TCRdb's copy, which holds only in-frame ones; the method was immunoSEQ multiplex PCR. The sample contains tens of thousands of clones, around 71% of which appear only once. The input for sequencing was peripheral blood, taken from a patient treated with radiotherapy plus ipilimumab. These receptors originate from a human donor with non-small cell lung cancer whose response to radiotherapy plus ipilimumab could not be evaluated.

The rearrangement joins TRBV5-1 to TRBJ2-7; TRBD1 is a possible D gene (5 bases). There are 14 residues in the CDR3. The ends were cut back, 0 bases at V and 3 bases at J, with 10 bases in the middle. Germline loops: CDR1 SGHRS, CDR2 YFSETQ. DNA for the CDR3: TGCGCCAGCAGCTTGGGGGGCGCTCGCTACGAGCAGTACTTC. This encodes CASSLGGARYEQYF.

CDR3 loop: CASTPLVAFYEQYF. For the CDR3, the DNA is TGTGCCAGCACGCCTCTGGTGGCTTTCTACGAGCAGTACTTC. This chain joins TRBV5-8 and TRBJ2-7; D remains unclear. CDR3 length: 14 residues. Deletions cut 6 bases from V and 3 bases from J, with 16 bases between. Per germline, CDR1 SGHTS and CDR2 YDEGEE.

This clone was seen only a few times. The rearrangement uses TRBV9 and TRBJ2-5, with D possibly being TRBD2 (6 bases). V lost 4 bases to trimming and J lost 5 bases, with 12 bases between them. Germline values: CDR1 SGDLS, CDR2 YYNGEE. This CDR3 has 13 amino acids. The CDR3 loop is CASSLGLWETQYF. The CDR3 nucleotides are TGTGCCAGCAGCTTGGGACTGTGGGAGACCCAGTACTTC.

The chain joins TRBV6-5 to TRBJ2-4; no reliable D call. The CDR3 is 15 amino acids. Germline assignment: CDR1 MNHEY and CDR2 SVGAGI. With 6 bases removed from V and 0 bases from J, the gap between germline ends came to 12 bases. The CDR3 DNA reads TGTGCCAGCAGATCCGCGGTCCTAGCCAAAAACATTCAGTACTTC. This gives the protein CASRSAVLAKNIQYF.

The chain employs TRBV5-1 and TRBJ2-1; tentatively, D is TRBD2 (6 bases). The CDR3 loop spans 14 amino acids. Per the germline V gene, CDR1 is SGHRS and CDR2 is YFSETQ. The V gene lost 5 bases and the J gene lost 5 bases, with 14 bases spanning the gap. The CDR3 DNA follows: TGCGCCAGCAGACTGGCGGGACGAGACAATGAGCAGTTCTTC. Translated, it gives CASRLAGRDNEQFF.

The chain recombines TRBV6-5 with TRBJ1-2; unclear D gene. From germline, CDR1 is MNHEY and CDR2 SVGAGI. V lost 4 bases to trimming and J lost 2 bases, with 8 bases between them. The CDR3 loop spans 13 amino acids. Written as DNA, the CDR3 is TGTGCCAGCAGTTCGTCCGGGAACTATGGCTACACCTTC. Translated: CASSSSGNYGYTF.

V and J are TRBV12-5 and TRBJ2-7; TRBD2 is a possible D gene (7 bases). Germline CDR1 reads LGHNT; CDR2 reads FRNRAP. CDR3 size: 13 residues. Trimming cost V 8 bases and J 4 bases, with 15 bases left between them. CDR3 sequence reads: CASSLAGAYEQYF. The CDR3 bases are TGTGCTAGTTCCTTGGCGGGGGCGTACGAGCAGTACTTC.

The chain carries TRBV29-1 and TRBJ1-1; 7 bases align to TRBD1. Trimming at V came to 8 bases and at J to 8 bases, leaving 5 bases not matched to a gene. The CDR3 spans 10 residues. Germline V gene lookup returns CDR1 SQVTM and CDR2 ANQGSEA. In DNA, the CDR3 is TGCAGCACCGAAGGGGGCGAAGCTTTCTTT. It specifies CSTEGGEAFF.

This clone was counted once. The CDR3 reads CASSLDSARTGVNEKLFF. The CDR3 DNA sequence: TGCGCCAGCAGCTTGGATTCGGCCCGGACAGGGGTAAATGAAAAACTGTTTTTT. The rearrangement links TRBV5-1 to TRBJ1-4; 9 bases are shared with TRBD1. Germline V lookup: CDR1 SGHRS, CDR2 YFSETQ. Trimming at V came to 0 bases and at J to 5 bases, leaving 11 bases not matched to a gene. The CDR3 runs to 18 residues.

V is TRBV27 and J is TRBJ2-7; 11 positions match TRBD2. The CDR3 is made up of 16 amino acids. CDR1 is MNHEY, CDR2 SMNVEV, per germline (reference sequence). V was pared by 5 bases and J by 2 bases, with 8 bases of the junction left unmatched. DNA of the CDR3: TGTGCCAGCAGTCCGACTCGACTAGCGGGGACCTACGAGCAGTACTTC. Protein sequence: CASSPTRLAGTYEQYF.

V gene TRBV11-2 combines with J gene TRBJ2-3; maybe TRBD1 (5 bases). The CDR3 extends over 15 amino acids. Germline CDR1 SGHAT, CDR2 FQNNGV. The V gene lost 3 bases and the J gene lost 2 bases, with 12 bases spanning the gap. CDR3 DNA sequence: TGTGCCAGCAGCTTCCCGACAGCTTACACAGATACGCAGTATTTT. It is translated as CASSFPTAYTDTQYF.

This chain joins TRBV11-2 and TRBJ2-7; 10 positions agree with TRBD1. Losses at the gene ends were 3 bases for V and 1 base for J; bases not matched to a gene: 3. This CDR3 is 15 amino acids long. The germline V gene has CDR1 SGHAT and CDR2 FQNNGV. In nucleotides, the CDR3 is TGTGCCAGCAGCTTCCGGGACAGGGGATCCTACGAGCAGTACTTC. This codes for CASSFRDRGSYEQYF.

The sample holds a few counts of this clone. V and J are TRBV13 and TRBJ2-3; D is ambiguous. The CDR3 runs to 13 residues. Germline V gene data show CDR1 as PRHDT and CDR2 as FYEKMQ (reference sequence). The ends were cut back, 5 bases at V and 4 bases at J, with 10 bases in the middle. The CDR3 bases are TGTGCCAGCAGCCATCTGAGTGCAGATACGCAGTATTTT. Translation gives CASSHLSADTQYF. The full variable domain, in which reference TRBV13 and TRBJ2-3 provide the parts outside the CDR3, is AAGVIQSPRHLIKEKRETATLKCYPIPRHDTVYWYQQGPGQDPQFLISFYEKMQSDKGSIPDRFSAQQFSDYHSELNMSSLELGDSALYFCASSHLSADTQYFGPGTRLTVL.

This rearrangement joins TRBV5-8 to TRBJ1-2; 7 nucleotides agree with TRBD1. V lost 4 bases and J lost 8; bases outside the gene matches: 8. The germline V gene has CDR1 SGHTS and CDR2 YDEGEE. This CDR3 is built from 13 residues. CDR3 DNA sequence: TGTGCCAGCAGCCTCCGACAAGGGGGCGGCTACACCTTC. Translating it yields CASSLRQGGGYTF.

This clone was detected once. The V call is TRBV2, the J call TRBJ2-7; TRBD2 matches 12 bases. The CDR3 has 16 residues. Germline V lookup: CDR1 SNHLY, CDR2 FYNNEI. With 2 bases clipped from V and 3 bases from J, the junction kept 5 bases outside the gene matches. The CDR3 region has the DNA TGTGCCAGCAGTGAACCACTAGCGGGAGGAGACTACGAGCAGTACTTC. This encodes CASSEPLAGGDYEQYF.

V and J are TRBV6-1 and TRBJ1-2, with 10 bases aligning to TRBD1. In germline, CDR1 is MNHNS, CDR2 SASEGT. The V gene end was trimmed by 4 bases and the J gene end by 4 bases; junction bases not matched to a gene: 9. CDR3 size: 16 residues. DNA of the CDR3: TGTGCCAGCAGTGGAACGTCGGGACAGGGGACCTATGGCTACACCTTC. It specifies CASSGTSGQGTYGYTF.

J is TRBJ1-1 and V is TRBV27, with D possibly being TRBD1 (6 bases). The CDR3 sequence is 15 residues long. The V gene's germline CDR1 is MNHEY and CDR2 SMNVEV (reference sequence). V shed 0 bases and J shed 1 base, with 9 bases lying between them. CDR3 amino acids: CASSLSGGGNTEAFF. CDR3 DNA: TGTGCCAGCAGTTTATCAGGGGGGGGGAACACTGAAGCTTTCTTT.

The chain carries TRBV7-2 and TRBJ1-2; D uncertain. Germline-derived CDR1 and CDR2 are SGHTA and FQGNSA. The CDR3 length is 15 residues. Trimming removed 5 bases from V and 6 bases from J, with 19 bases in between. CDR3 region: CASSAPGRGVNGYTF. CDR3 bases: TGTGCCAGCAGCGCACCAGGACGGGGAGTTAATGGCTACACCTTC.

The table lists this clone with a count of one. The genes are TRBV5-4 and TRBJ2-2; 14 positions match TRBD2. CDR3 length equals 16 residues. Losses at the gene ends were 4 bases for V and 2 bases for J; bases not matched to a gene: 1. Germline V gives CDR1 SGHNT, CDR2 YYREEE (reference sequence). The CDR3 sequence is CASSGLAGGNTGELFF. CDR3 nucleotides: TGTGCCAGCAGCGGACTAGCGGGAGGAAACACCGGGGAGCTGTTTTTT.

This sequence joins TRBV11-3 and TRBJ2-7; D gene unclear. The CDR3 totals 13 residues. V dropped 2 bases and J dropped 4 bases, with 9 bases sitting between them. Germline V lookup: CDR1 SGHNT, CDR2 YENEEA. The CDR3 DNA reads TGTGCCAGCAGCTTATTGAGGCATTACGAGCAGTACTTC. This gives the protein CASSLLRHYEQYF. Drawing the rest from reference TRBV11-3 and TRBJ2-7, the complete variable domain is EAGVVQSPRYKIIEKKQPVAFWCNPISGHNTLYWYLQNLGQGPELLIRYENEEAVDDSQLPKDRFSAERLKGVDSTLKIQPAELGDSAVYLCASSLLRHYEQYFGPGTRLTVT.

V and J are TRBV7-7 and TRBJ2-2; D perhaps matches TRBD2 (5 bases). Looked up from germline, CDR1 is SSHAT and CDR2 is FNYEAQ (reference sequence). The CDR3 loop spans 15 amino acids. Trimming took 5 bases from V and 4 from J, leaving 14 bases between them. DNA for the CDR3: TGTGCCAGCAGCCCCCGGGGATTTGGCACCGGGGAGCTGTTTTTT. This gives the protein CASSPRGFGTGELFF.

This chain links TRBV30 with TRBJ2-4, with unresolved D. V dropped 5 bases and J dropped 7 bases, with 12 bases sitting between them. This CDR3 is 12 amino acids long. Germline CDR1 GTSNPN, CDR2 SVGIG (reference sequence). This CDR3 reads CAWVNSANIQYF. As DNA, the CDR3 is TGTGCCTGGGTGAATAGTGCTAACATTCAGTACTTC.

V is TRBV11-2 and J is TRBJ1-2; a weak D match, TRBD1 (5 bases). The V end was cut by 4 bases, the J end by 8 bases, with 14 bases between. The CDR3 is made up of 13 amino acids. Germline V lookup: CDR1 SGHAT, CDR2 FQNNGV. The CDR3 sequence: CASSYNRFDGYTF. Here the CDR3 DNA reads TGTGCCAGCAGCTATAACAGGTTCGACGGCTACACCTTC.

The chain combines TRBV30 with TRBJ2-2; perhaps TRBD2 as D (5 bases). Between the trimmed V and J ends, which lost 4 bases and 1 base, there was a span of 10 bases. Germline CDR1 reads GTSNPN; CDR2 reads SVGIG (reference sequence). The CDR3 loop spans 14 amino acids. CDR3 DNA sequence: TGTGCCTGGACTGGACTTTTGAACACCGGGGAGCTGTTTTTT. Its protein is CAWTGLLNTGELFF.

This clone was counted only a few times. The rearrangement joins TRBV10-2 to TRBJ1-4; D gene ambiguous. The V end lost 3 bases, the J end lost 10 bases, and 12 bases lay between the germline ends. Germline-derived CDR1 and CDR2 are WSHSY and SAAADI. The CDR3 loop spans 13 amino acids. The CDR3 sequence: CASSDFIPGKLFF. CDR3 bases: TGCGCCAGCAGTGATTTCATACCAGGAAAACTGTTTTTT.

This sequence joins TRBV5-6 and TRBJ1-2, with D unresolved. The germline V and J ends were trimmed by 6 bases and 4 bases, with 16 bases remaining between them. The germline V gene encodes CDR1 SGHDT and CDR2 YYEEEE. The CDR3 is made up of 14 amino acids. The CDR3 spells CASTGNFPPYGYTF. In nucleotides, the CDR3 is TGTGCCAGCACAGGAAATTTCCCTCCCTATGGCTACACCTTC.

The chain is built from TRBV6-5 and TRBJ1-2; the match to TRBD1 covers 8 bases. This CDR3 region has 14 residues. The V gene's germline CDR1 is MNHEY and CDR2 SVGAGI. J lost 8 bases, V lost 7 bases, and 12 bases had no gene match. For the CDR3, the DNA is TGTGCCAGCACGAAACAGGGGGAGCTTCGGGGCTACACCTTC. Amino acid sequence: CASTKQGELRGYTF.